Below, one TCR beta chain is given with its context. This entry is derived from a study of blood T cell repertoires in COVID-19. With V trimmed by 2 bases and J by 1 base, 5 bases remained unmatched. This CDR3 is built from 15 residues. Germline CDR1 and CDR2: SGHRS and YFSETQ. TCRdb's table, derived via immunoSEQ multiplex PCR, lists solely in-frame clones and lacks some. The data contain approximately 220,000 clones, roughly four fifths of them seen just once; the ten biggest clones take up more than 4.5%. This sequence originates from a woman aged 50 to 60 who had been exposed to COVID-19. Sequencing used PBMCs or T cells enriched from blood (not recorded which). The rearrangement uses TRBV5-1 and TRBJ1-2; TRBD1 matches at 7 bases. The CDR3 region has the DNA TGCGCCAGCAGCTTAACAGGGGCGATTAACTATGGCTACACCTTC. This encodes CASSLTGAINYGYTF.